This T cell receptor (beta chain) was sequenced in a study of T cells in Graves' hyperthyroidism and ophthalmopathy. Using RNA transcripts as the source, TCR beta CDR3 regions were amplified. HTBI primers were employed in a first-round RT-PCR of the TCR CDR3. TCRdb called the multiplex PCR reads again in MiXCR, with one record for every CDR3 protein. The sample records over 650,000 distinct CDR3 sequences, about a sixth being singletons. This clonotype has ten or more counts. The J segment lost 1 base and the V segment lost 0 bases, leaving 8 bases of the junction unmatched. Germline assignment: CDR1 DFQATT and CDR2 SNEGSKA (reference sequence). This CDR3 has 17 residues.

This sequence originates from a man between 18 and 35 years old with Graves' hyperthyroidism. Sequenced: blood. This chain uses TRBV20-1 with TRBJ2-1, with TRBD2 matching over 8 bases. The CDR3 region has the DNA TGCAGTGCTAGAGATCTGAGCGGGAGCGTGTCCTACAATGAGCAGTTCTTC. Protein: CSARDLSGSVSYNEQFF.